The rows below give T cell receptor beta chains drawn from one sample of a study of a mutant IDH1 vaccine in newly diagnosed glioma. No antigen has been assigned to these receptors. Method: immunoSEQ multiplex PCR; TCRdb's copy keeps in-frame clones and lacks some. The repertoire holds 60,000 to 65,000 clones, with roughly 80% as singletons. Material: PBMCs, obtained from a glioma patient whose treatment included an IDH1 peptide vaccine. Receptors originate from a man aged 25-45 years with glioma. CDR3s include the opening cysteine and the closing phenylalanine or tryptophan. D genes are given only for firm matches. The size field is filled for only some rows; it gives once, few, many or a size class.

TRBJ1-5	-	TRBV13	-	CASSLSSSNQPQHF	TGTGCCAGCAGCTTAAGCAGCAGCAATCAGCCCCAGCATTTT
TRBJ2-7	TRBD2	TRBV5-6	-	CASSFLSGGVLLGQYF	TGTGCCAGCAGCTTTCTGAGCGGGGGGGTTCTCCTCGGGCAGTACTTC
TRBJ1-6	-	TRBV19	-	CASSIDGFSPLHF	TGTGCCAGTAGTATAGATGGTTTTTCACCCCTCCACTTT
TRBJ2-4	-	TRBV5-1	-	CASSPYPTNLAKNIQYF	TGCGCCAGCAGCCCCTACCCGACCAATCTCGCCAAAAACATTCAGTACTTC
TRBJ2-7	-	TRBV6-1	-	CASSVPGRTQVTQGQYF	TGTGCCAGCAGTGTACCCGGACGGACCCAGGTTACTCAGGGGCAGTACTTC
TRBJ1-2	-	TRBV28	-	CASRQRGTNNYGYTF	TGTGCCAGCAGACAGAGGGGGACAAATAACTATGGCTACACCTTC
TRBJ2-7	-	TRBV28	-	CASSFGRIYEQYF	TGTGCCAGCAGTTTCGGCAGGATCTACGAGCAGTACTTC
TRBJ1-4	TRBD1	TRBV5-1	once	CASSHDREVSNNEKLFF	TGCGCCAGCAGCCATGACAGGGAAGTGTCTAATAATGAAAAACTGTTTTTT
TRBJ1-1	-	TRBV7-9	few	CASSLVQGNTEAFF	TGTGCCAGCAGCTTAGTACAGGGAAACACTGAAGCTTTCTTT
TRBJ1-5	-	TRBV7-2	-	CASSLGGDQPQHF	TGTGCCAGCAGCTTAGGAGGCGATCAGCCCCAGCATTTT
TRBJ2-7	TRBD2	TRBV7-2	-	CASSLGGSGPSSYEQYF	TGTGCCAGCAGCTTAGGGGGTAGCGGGCCCTCCAGCTACGAGCAGTACTTC
TRBJ1-1	-	TRBV19	-	CASSIGTTTEAFF	TGTGCCAGTAGTATTGGGACAACCACTGAAGCTTTCTTT
TRBJ2-5	TRBD1	TRBV12-5	-	CASGSGTGGFEETQYF	TGTGCTAGTGGTTCCGGGACAGGGGGCTTCGAGGAGACCCAGTACTTC
TRBJ1-6	-	TRBV4-2	-	CASSTDSNSPLHF	TGTGCCAGCAGCACGGACAGTAATTCACCCCTCCACTTT
TRBJ1-1	-	TRBV27	-	CASSLRPGPWGAFF	TGTGCCAGCAGTTTACGTCCGGGACCGTGGGGGGCTTTCTTT
TRBJ2-5	-	TRBV7-8	-	CASSSMGAQETQYF	TGTGCCAGCAGCTCGATGGGGGCACAAGAGACCCAGTACTTC
TRBJ1-1	TRBD1	TRBV10-3	-	CAISGGQGALSTEAFF	TGTGCCATCAGTGGGGGACAGGGGGCTCTCTCCACTGAAGCTTTCTTT
TRBJ2-2	TRBD2	TRBV5-4	-	CASSKRGGGTGELFF	TGTGCCAGCTCTAAGCGGGGGGGAGGCACCGGGGAGCTGTTTTTT
TRBJ2-7	TRBD2	TRBV4-1	-	CASSQDPSGAYEQYF	TGCGCCAGCAGCCAAGATCCTAGCGGGGCCTACGAGCAGTACTTC
TRBJ1-1	-	TRBV30	few	CAWISRGKRTEAFF	TGTGCCTGGATCTCCAGGGGAAAGAGGACTGAAGCTTTCTTT
TRBJ2-3	TRBD2	TRBV28	-	CASRPSSFTSGSTDTQYF	TGTGCCAGCAGGCCAAGCTCCTTTACTAGCGGTAGCACAGATACGCAGTATTTT
TRBJ1-1	-	TRBV19	-	CASTLPLGTEAFF	TGTGCCAGTACCCTTCCCCTTGGGACTGAAGCTTTCTTT
TRBJ2-7	TRBD1	TRBV28	-	CASSLIGTGGYEQYF	TGTGCCAGCAGTTTAATTGGGACAGGGGGCTACGAGCAGTACTTC
TRBJ2-4	-	TRBV13	-	CASSVSRGGENIQYF	TGTGCCAGCAGTGTGTCGAGGGGGGGAGAAAACATTCAGTACTTC
TRBJ1-3	-	TRBV19	-	CASSPQWDSGNTIYF	TGTGCCAGTTCACCCCAGTGGGACTCTGGAAACACCATATATTTT
TRBJ1-1	TRBD1	TRBV7-6	-	CASSNPGTGNTEAFF	TGTGCCAGCAGCAATCCCGGGACAGGGAACACTGAAGCTTTCTTT
TRBJ1-5	-	TRBV19	-	CASSAGQGLRNQPQHF	TGTGCCAGTAGTGCCGGACAAGGTTTACGCAATCAGCCCCAGCATTTT
TRBJ1-5	-	TRBV21-1	-	CASSKGTVHQPQHF	TGTGCCAGCAGCAAAGGAACAGTCCACCAGCCCCAGCATTTT
TRBJ2-5	TRBD2	TRBV10-3	-	CAISVGGVKETQYF	TGTGCCATCAGTGTCGGGGGGGTCAAAGAGACCCAGTACTTC
TRBJ2-2	-	TRBV18	-	CASSNGFRNTGELFF	TGTGCCAGCTCAAACGGATTTCGGAACACCGGGGAGCTGTTTTTT
TRBJ2-5	-	TRBV11-3	-	CASSLKLTLQETQYF	TGTGCCAGCAGCTTGAAGCTAACTCTCCAAGAGACCCAGTACTTC
TRBJ2-3	TRBD2	TRBV19	-	CASSWRLAYSTDTQYF	TGTGCCAGTAGTTGGCGACTAGCGTATAGCACAGATACGCAGTATTTT
TRBJ1-2	-	TRBV19	-	CASSTPTDSYGYTF	TGTGCCAGTAGTACTCCCACGGACAGCTATGGCTACACCTTC
TRBJ1-4	-	TRBV5-1	once	CASSPEMNEKLFF	TGCGCCAGCAGCCCGGAGATGAATGAAAAACTGTTTTTT
TRBJ2-1	TRBD1	TRBV15	-	CATRSTGYPNEQFF	TGTGCCACCAGATCGACAGGGTACCCCAATGAGCAGTTCTTC
TRBJ2-2	TRBD1	TRBV4-1	-	CASSRQGAVATNTGELFF	TGCGCCAGCAGCCGCCAGGGGGCCGTTGCCACTAACACCGGGGAGCTGTTTTTT
TRBJ2-2	-	TRBV19	-	CASSIDRPGGELFF	TGTGCCAGTAGTATAGACAGGCCGGGCGGGGAGCTGTTTTTT
TRBJ2-4	-	TRBV2	-	CASSDGGNRGLAKNIQYF	TGTGCCAGCAGTGATGGTGGCAACAGGGGACTAGCCAAAAACATTCAGTACTTC
TRBJ1-4	TRBD1	TRBV18	-	CASSLDRAPGRMFF	TGTGCCAGCTCACTCGACAGGGCCCCCGGGAGGATGTTTTTT
TRBJ1-4	-	TRBV18	-	CASSKRETGSEKLFF	TGTGCCAGCTCGAAGAGGGAGACTGGGTCGGAAAAACTGTTTTTT
TRBJ2-6	-	TRBV5-6	-	CASSPVQIQKANVLTF	TGTGCCAGCAGCCCAGTACAAATACAAAAGGCCAACGTCCTGACTTTC
TRBJ1-5	-	TRBV21-1	-	CASSKGAKMGHNQPQHF	TGTGCCAGCAGCAAAGGAGCGAAAATGGGCCACAATCAGCCCCAGCATTTT
TRBJ2-1	-	TRBV19	-	CASRHYNEQFF	TGTGCCAGTAGACACTACAATGAGCAGTTCTTC
TRBJ1-1	-	TRBV30	medium-sized	CAWRDSPVGTEAFF	TGTGCCTGGAGAGACAGCCCCGTGGGCACTGAAGCTTTCTTT
TRBJ1-2	-	TRBV30	few	CAWSRSNYGYTF	TGTGCCTGGAGTAGGTCTAACTATGGCTACACCTTC
TRBJ2-1	TRBD2	TRBV5-1	few	CASRIVPGTSGYNEQFF	TGCGCCAGCAGGATAGTACCGGGGACTAGCGGGTACAATGAGCAGTTCTTC
TRBJ2-5	TRBD1	TRBV4-1	-	CASSQDRVETQYF	TGCGCCAGCAGCCAGGACAGGGTCGAGACCCAGTACTTC
TRBJ2-5	TRBD2	TRBV29-1	-	CSVEAGGLGETQYF	TGCAGCGTTGAGGCGGGGGGGCTTGGAGAGACCCAGTACTTC